This TCR beta chain came from a study of blood T cell repertoires in COVID-19. Study background: Recovered participants had two consecutive negative NP/OP PCR tests, healthcare professional clearance, or symptom resolution. Acute and convalescent COVID-19 samples came from the United States, Italy and Spain.

The CDR3 is 14 amino acids. The V and J ends lost 0 bases and 2 bases respectively, with 8 bases between them. Germline values: CDR1 SGDLS, CDR2 YYNGEE. Participants, roughly 18 to 100 years old, spanned approximately 26 US areas. Cohorts were determined from participant-reported clinical history. Libraries were prepared by immunoSEQ multiplex PCR; TCRdb keeps only in-frame clonotypes and omits some of them. Of over 110,000 clones listed, about 80% are singletons. The receptor's source is a man in his fifties in a cohort exposed to, infected with or recovered from COVID-19 (not recorded which). The rearrangement links TRBV9 to TRBJ1-1; no firm D call. Sequencing input: PBMCs or T cells enriched from blood (not recorded which). CDR3: CASSVGGSNTEAFF. The CDR3 DNA follows: TGTGCCAGCAGCGTAGGTGGCTCTAACACTGAAGCTTTCTTT. Looking up the rest from reference TRBV9 and TRBJ1-1 gives the full variable domain: DSGVTQTPKHLITATGQRVTLRCSPRSGDLSVYWYQQSLDQGLQFLIQYYNGEERAKGNILERFSAQQFPDLHSELNLSSLELGDSALYFCASSVGGSNTEAFFGQGTRLTVV.